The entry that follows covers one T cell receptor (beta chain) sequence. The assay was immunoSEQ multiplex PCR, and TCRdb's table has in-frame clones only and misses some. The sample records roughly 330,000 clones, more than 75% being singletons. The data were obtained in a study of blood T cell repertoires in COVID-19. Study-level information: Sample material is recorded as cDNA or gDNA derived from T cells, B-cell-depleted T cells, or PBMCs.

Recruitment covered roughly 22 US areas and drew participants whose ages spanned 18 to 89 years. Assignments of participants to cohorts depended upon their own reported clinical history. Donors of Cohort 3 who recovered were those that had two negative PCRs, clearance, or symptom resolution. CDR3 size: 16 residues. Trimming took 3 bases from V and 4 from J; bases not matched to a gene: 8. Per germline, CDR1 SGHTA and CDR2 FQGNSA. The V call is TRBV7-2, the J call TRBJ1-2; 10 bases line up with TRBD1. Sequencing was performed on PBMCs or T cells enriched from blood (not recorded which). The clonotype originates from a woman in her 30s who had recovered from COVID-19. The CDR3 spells CASSFRPGQGGYGYTF. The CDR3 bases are TGTGCCAGCAGCTTCCGTCCCGGACAGGGGGGCTATGGCTACACCTTC.